This T cell receptor beta chain was captured in a study of sequential checkpoint blockade in melanoma. As for the study in general: After both sequences, patients received maintenance nivolumab.

The CDR3 sequence is 15 residues long. The junction had 4 bases not matched to a gene; V was cut back by 4 bases and J by 2 bases. The germline V gene has CDR1 KGHSY and CDR2 FQNENV. The treatment here: randomized to nivolumab then ipilimumab (arm A) or the reverse (arm B). The table came from immunoSEQ multiplex PCR; TCRdb's copy has only in-frame clones and leaves some out. Of 25,000 to 35,000 clones listed, roughly nine tenths are singletons. The chain combines TRBV16 with TRBJ1-5; 8 bases are shared with TRBD1. The source is a human donor with melanoma. The starting material was CD8+ T cells sorted from blood (inferred from file names), obtained from a patient given nivolumab and ipilimumab in sequence. CDR3 residues: CASSRTGGGNQPQHF. In DNA, the CDR3 is TGTGCCAGCAGCCGAACAGGGGGAGGCAATCAGCCCCAGCATTTT.